The rows below give T cell receptor beta chains drawn from one sample of a study of T-cell memory formation after mild COVID-19. Each CDR3 protein gets one entry after TCRdb re-called the 5' RACE reads with MiXCR. Among hundreds of thousands of distinct CDR3 sequences listed, roughly 15% were seen once. Source material: PBMCs or a T cell subset sorted from them (not recorded which). The receptors stem from a man between 18 and 29 years old who had mild COVID-19 (a few samples of this study predate the infection). Cell type and time point are not known. The CDR3 runs from the conserved cysteine through the conserved F or W. A D gene is named only where the DNA matches it firmly. Clone size, where shown, is once, few, many, or a class for clones that have expanded.

v_call: TRBV28
d_call: NA
clone_size: few
j_call: TRBJ2-1
cdr3_aa: CASSTFFPNNEQFF
cdr3_nt: TGTGCCAGCAGTACGTTTTTCCCCAACAATGAGCAGTTCTTC

v_call: TRBV10-3
d_call: NA
clone_size: few
j_call: TRBJ2-1
cdr3_aa: CAISESSLNNEQFF
cdr3_nt: TGTGCCATCAGTGAGTCCTCTCTCAACAATGAGCAGTTCTTC

v_call: TRBV4-1
d_call: NA
clone_size: NA
j_call: TRBJ1-1
cdr3_aa: CASSQVEGSGAFF
cdr3_nt: TGCGCCAGCAGCCAAGTTGAGGGCAGTGGAGCTTTCTTT

v_call: TRBV2
d_call: TRBD1
clone_size: few
j_call: TRBJ2-5
cdr3_aa: CASKITGGQETQYF
cdr3_nt: TGTGCCAGCAAGATCACAGGGGGCCAAGAGACCCAGTACTTC

v_call: TRBV7-8
d_call: NA
clone_size: few
j_call: TRBJ2-7
cdr3_aa: CASSLVVHEQYF
cdr3_nt: TGTGCCAGCAGCTTAGTAGTCCACGAGCAGTACTTC

v_call: TRBV11-2
d_call: TRBD1
clone_size: NA
j_call: TRBJ2-7
cdr3_aa: CASSPGVRGREQYF
cdr3_nt: TGTGCCAGCAGCCCCGGGGTGAGGGGGCGTGAGCAGTACTTC

v_call: TRBV11-2
d_call: TRBD1
clone_size: NA
j_call: TRBJ2-5
cdr3_aa: CASSSSDRGVAETQYF
cdr3_nt: TGTGCCAGCAGCTCGAGCGACAGGGGGGTAGCGGAGACCCAGTACTTC

v_call: TRBV14
d_call: TRBD1
clone_size: NA
j_call: TRBJ2-4
cdr3_aa: CASSQGTDKRGNIQYF
cdr3_nt: TGTGCCAGCAGCCAGGGGACAGATAAACGAGGAAACATTCAGTACTTC

v_call: TRBV5-1
d_call: NA
clone_size: many
j_call: TRBJ2-5
cdr3_aa: CASSLAERVQETQYF
cdr3_nt: TGCGCCAGCAGCTTGGCCGAAAGGGTCCAAGAGACCCAGTACTTC

v_call: TRBV12-3/TRBV12-4
d_call: NA
clone_size: many
j_call: TRBJ2-5
cdr3_aa: CASSPNRGRQETQYF
cdr3_nt: TGTGCCAGCAGTCCCAACCGAGGGAGGCAAGAGACCCAGTACTTC

v_call: TRBV7-2
d_call: NA
clone_size: NA
j_call: TRBJ2-5
cdr3_aa: CASSLRWQPAFQETQYF
cdr3_nt: TGTGCCAGCAGCTTAAGGTGGCAGCCAGCCTTTCAAGAGACCCAGTACTTC

v_call: TRBV5-6
d_call: NA
clone_size: few
j_call: TRBJ1-2
cdr3_aa: CASRSDVAWTYGYTF
cdr3_nt: TGTGCCAGCAGATCAGACGTCGCTTGGACCTATGGCTACACCTTC

v_call: TRBV7-2
d_call: NA
clone_size: NA
j_call: TRBJ1-6
cdr3_aa: CASSVVGGRQSPLHF
cdr3_nt: TGTGCCAGCAGCGTGGTTGGGGGGCGTCAGTCACCCCTCCACTTT

v_call: TRBV24-1
d_call: NA
clone_size: few
j_call: TRBJ2-1
cdr3_aa: CATSDLRGAYNEQFF
cdr3_nt: TGTGCCACCAGTGATTTACGTGGGGCCTACAATGAGCAGTTCTTC

v_call: TRBV29-1
d_call: NA
clone_size: NA
j_call: TRBJ2-1
cdr3_aa: CSVAFAVWSNEQFF
cdr3_nt: TGCAGCGTTGCTTTCGCTGTGTGGAGCAATGAGCAGTTCTTC

v_call: TRBV12-3/TRBV12-4
d_call: NA
clone_size: NA
j_call: TRBJ2-1
cdr3_aa: CASTRGLKNEQFF
cdr3_nt: TGTGCCAGCACCAGGGGACTCAAGAATGAGCAGTTCTTC

v_call: TRBV2
d_call: TRBD1
clone_size: NA
j_call: TRBJ1-1
cdr3_aa: CASSEGTGLGNTEAFF
cdr3_nt: TGTGCCAGCAGTGAAGGGACAGGGCTAGGTAACACTGAAGCTTTCTTT

v_call: TRBV5-4
d_call: NA
clone_size: NA
j_call: TRBJ1-2
cdr3_aa: CASSPDRTLFYGYTF
cdr3_nt: TGTGCCAGCAGCCCGGACCGGACACTTTTCTATGGCTACACCTTC

v_call: TRBV20-1
d_call: NA
clone_size: few
j_call: TRBJ2-1
cdr3_aa: CSARGYSSYNEQFF
cdr3_nt: TGCAGTGCTAGAGGGTACAGCTCCTACAATGAGCAGTTCTTC

v_call: TRBV5-4
d_call: NA
clone_size: few
j_call: TRBJ1-2
cdr3_aa: CASSPDLLGLGGYTF
cdr3_nt: TGTGCCAGCAGCCCCGACCTCCTCGGTCTGGGGGGCTACACCTTC

v_call: TRBV5-1
d_call: NA
clone_size: NA
j_call: TRBJ1-4
cdr3_aa: CASSLEPGTTNEKLFF
cdr3_nt: TGCGCCAGCAGCTTGGAACCAGGCACAACTAATGAAAAACTGTTTTTT

v_call: TRBV4-3
d_call: TRBD2
clone_size: NA
j_call: TRBJ2-5
cdr3_aa: CASSHLGLAGGKETQYF
cdr3_nt: TGCGCCAGCAGCCACCTAGGCCTAGCGGGGGGAAAAGAGACCCAGTACTTC

v_call: TRBV6-1
d_call: TRBD1
clone_size: few
j_call: TRBJ1-2
cdr3_aa: CASSPEQGSNYGYTF
cdr3_nt: TGTGCCAGCAGCCCTGAACAGGGGTCTAACTATGGCTACACCTTC

v_call: TRBV21-1
d_call: NA
clone_size: many
j_call: TRBJ2-5
cdr3_aa: CASSTTGGQETQYF
cdr3_nt: TGTGCCAGCAGCACAACAGGGGGCCAAGAGACCCAGTACTTC

v_call: TRBV5-1
d_call: NA
clone_size: once
j_call: TRBJ2-7
cdr3_aa: CASSLRGSLYEQYF
cdr3_nt: TGCGCCAGCAGCTTGAGGGGTTCCCTCTACGAGCAGTACTTC

v_call: TRBV29-1
d_call: NA
clone_size: NA
j_call: TRBJ1-4
cdr3_aa: CSVPSEGEKLFF
cdr3_nt: TGCAGCGTTCCCTCAGAGGGTGAAAAACTGTTTTTT

v_call: TRBV18
d_call: NA
clone_size: few
j_call: TRBJ2-1
cdr3_aa: CASSPLVNPEQFF
cdr3_nt: TGTGCCAGCTCACCACTTGTGAATCCCGAGCAGTTCTTC

v_call: TRBV6-5
d_call: NA
clone_size: NA
j_call: TRBJ2-2
cdr3_aa: CASNRLYNTGELFF
cdr3_nt: TGTGCCAGCAATAGACTGTATAACACCGGGGAGCTGTTTTTT

v_call: TRBV3-1
d_call: NA
clone_size: once
j_call: TRBJ1-1
cdr3_aa: CASSRRDTGTEAFF
cdr3_nt: TGTGCCAGCAGCCGGAGGGACACTGGCACTGAAGCTTTCTTT

v_call: TRBV7-2
d_call: NA
clone_size: few
j_call: TRBJ1-6
cdr3_aa: CASSQIQGSPLHF
cdr3_nt: TGTGCCAGCAGCCAAATCCAAGGGTCACCCCTCCACTTT

v_call: TRBV6-6
d_call: NA
clone_size: few
j_call: TRBJ1-4
cdr3_aa: CASRSRVGEKLFF
cdr3_nt: TGTGCCAGCAGATCGAGGGTCGGCGAAAAACTGTTTTTT

v_call: TRBV28
d_call: NA
clone_size: few
j_call: TRBJ1-4
cdr3_aa: CASSFTGATNEKLFF
cdr3_nt: TGTGCCAGCAGTTTTACAGGTGCAACTAATGAAAAACTGTTTTTT

v_call: TRBV29-1
d_call: TRBD1
clone_size: NA
j_call: TRBJ2-1
cdr3_aa: CSAVQGAGFEQFF
cdr3_nt: TGCAGCGCTGTACAGGGGGCAGGATTTGAGCAGTTCTTC

v_call: TRBV20-1
d_call: NA
clone_size: few
j_call: TRBJ1-2
cdr3_aa: CSARDPGTGLGYTF
cdr3_nt: TGCAGTGCTAGAGATCCGGGTACAGGGTTAGGCTACACCTTC

v_call: TRBV18
d_call: NA
clone_size: few
j_call: TRBJ2-5
cdr3_aa: CASSETDQETQYF
cdr3_nt: TGTGCCAGCTCGGAGACAGACCAAGAGACCCAGTACTTC

v_call: TRBV7-9
d_call: NA
clone_size: NA
j_call: TRBJ2-3
cdr3_aa: CASSFATIRTDTQYF
cdr3_nt: TGTGCCAGCAGCTTCGCGACGATCCGCACAGATACGCAGTATTTT

v_call: TRBV27
d_call: NA
clone_size: many
j_call: TRBJ1-2
cdr3_aa: CASSGQRSSYIGGYTF
cdr3_nt: TGTGCCAGCAGTGGCCAACGAAGCTCTTATATCGGTGGCTACACCTTC

v_call: TRBV4-1
d_call: NA
clone_size: NA
j_call: TRBJ2-5
cdr3_aa: CASSQVETRQETQYF
cdr3_nt: TGCGCCAGCAGCCAAGTAGAGACTAGGCAAGAGACCCAGTACTTC

v_call: TRBV9
d_call: NA
clone_size: NA
j_call: TRBJ2-5
cdr3_aa: CASSEGGGLGETQYF
cdr3_nt: TGTGCCAGCAGCGAGGGAGGGGGACTGGGGGAGACCCAGTACTTC

v_call: TRBV5-1
d_call: NA
clone_size: many
j_call: TRBJ2-4
cdr3_aa: CASSLNRAEGDIQYF
cdr3_nt: TGCGCCAGCAGCTTGAACAGGGCGGAGGGGGACATTCAGTACTTC

v_call: TRBV20-1
d_call: TRBD2
clone_size: NA
j_call: TRBJ2-3
cdr3_aa: CSATSGGATDTQYF
cdr3_nt: TGCAGTGCAACTAGCGGGGGGGCAACAGATACGCAGTATTTT

v_call: TRBV5-1
d_call: NA
clone_size: few
j_call: TRBJ1-1
cdr3_aa: CASSLGMGLNTEAFF
cdr3_nt: TGCGCCAGCAGCTTGGGGATGGGGCTGAACACTGAAGCTTTCTTT

v_call: TRBV7-9
d_call: NA
clone_size: NA
j_call: TRBJ2-3
cdr3_aa: CASSGYWGGTQYF
cdr3_nt: TGTGCCAGCAGCGGATACTGGGGTGGGACGCAGTATTTT

v_call: TRBV2
d_call: NA
clone_size: many
j_call: TRBJ2-5
cdr3_aa: CASSESWETQYF
cdr3_nt: TGTGCCAGCAGTGAATCTTGGGAGACCCAGTACTTC

v_call: TRBV11-2
d_call: TRBD2
clone_size: few
j_call: TRBJ2-1
cdr3_aa: CASSLSAGVPYNEQFF
cdr3_nt: TGTGCCAGCAGCTTATCTGCGGGGGTCCCCTACAATGAGCAGTTCTTC

v_call: TRBV12-3/TRBV12-4
d_call: NA
clone_size: few
j_call: TRBJ2-3
cdr3_aa: CASSRLTDTQYF
cdr3_nt: TGTGCCAGCAGTCGACTCACAGATACGCAGTATTTT

v_call: TRBV20-1
d_call: TRBD1
clone_size: few
j_call: TRBJ2-7
cdr3_aa: CSVDRGHREQYF
cdr3_nt: TGCAGTGTTGACAGGGGGCATCGGGAGCAGTACTTC

v_call: TRBV7-3
d_call: TRBD1
clone_size: few
j_call: TRBJ2-1
cdr3_aa: CASSFGTDNEQFF
cdr3_nt: TGTGCCAGCAGCTTTGGGACAGACAATGAGCAGTTCTTC

v_call: TRBV4-3
d_call: TRBD1
clone_size: NA
j_call: TRBJ1-1
cdr3_aa: CASSPQITGGSEALF
cdr3_nt: TGCGCCAGCAGCCCTCAGATCACAGGGGGATCCGAAGCTTTATTT